Listed below are T cell receptor beta chains from one sample, sequenced in a study of early T cells in non-severe SARS-CoV-2 infection. TCRdb reprocessed the 5' RACE reads with MiXCR, giving one entry per CDR3 protein. Here the sample spans approximately 69,000 distinct CDR3 sequences, more than 10% being singletons. The sequencing input was whole blood. Source of these receptors: an adult who was a healthcare worker with PCR-confirmed SARS-CoV-2 infection or an uninfected control (not recorded which). The CDR3 runs from the conserved cysteine through the conserved F or W. The order of the fields is V gene, D gene, J gene, clone size, CDR3 DNA, CDR3 protein. The D gene is left open where the match is weak. The size entry is marked missing in some rows and otherwise reads once, few, many or a size class.

TRBV27,NA,TRBJ2-7,NA,TGTGCCAGCAGTTTATCCCGGGACAACTACGAGCAGTACTTC,CASSLSRDNYEQYF
TRBV28,NA,TRBJ2-3,NA,TGTGCCAGCAGTTCGGGACTCCCCGGCGTGTCGGGAAGCACAGATACGCAGTATTTT,CASSSGLPGVSGSTDTQYF
TRBV20-1,NA,TRBJ2-3,few,TGCAGTGAGGGGGGCACAGATACGCAGTATTTT,CSEGGTDTQYF
TRBV9,TRBD2,TRBJ2-3,few,TGTGCCAGCAGCCCTTGGGCGGGAGGGAGCACAGATACGCAGTATTTT,CASSPWAGGSTDTQYF
TRBV13,TRBD1,TRBJ1-1,many,TGTGCCAGCAGCGGGGGACAGGGCATGAGGGAAGCTTTCTTT,CASSGGQGMREAFF
TRBV6-5,NA,TRBJ2-5,NA,TGTGCCAGCAGTCCCCCCTTGGGGGAGACCCAGTACTTC,CASSPPLGETQYF
TRBV30,NA,TRBJ1-2,few,TGTGCCGGTGCCATGACCCCGGGACACCGAGGCTACACCTTC,CAGAMTPGHRGYTF
TRBV7-9,TRBD2,TRBJ2-3,NA,TGTGCCAGCAGCTTAGGTTGGACTAGCGGAGATACGCAGTATTTT,CASSLGWTSGDTQYF
TRBV19,TRBD1,TRBJ2-2,few,TGTGCCAGTAGTGCTATGACAGGGGGAGGAACCGGGGAGCTGTTTTTT,CASSAMTGGGTGELFF
TRBV2,NA,TRBJ1-1,many,TGTGCCAGCAGTGTGGCGGGGCCTGAAGCTTTCTTT,CASSVAGPEAFF
TRBV11-2,NA,TRBJ2-7,few,TGTGCCAGCAGCCCTAAGAGGCAGATCCTAGGCGAGCAGTACTTC,CASSPKRQILGEQYF
TRBV29-1,TRBD1,TRBJ2-3,few,TGCAGCACCCGGACAGGACCAGATACGCAGTATTTT,CSTRTGPDTQYF
TRBV6-2/TRBV6-3,NA,TRBJ1-1,few,TGTGCCAGCATCCCTGGCCCGCGGGACACTGAAGCTTTCTTT,CASIPGPRDTEAFF
TRBV18,TRBD2,TRBJ2-3,few,TGTGCCAGCTCATCTGGGACTAGCGGGAGTGCGGGCACAGATACGCAGTATTTT,CASSSGTSGSAGTDTQYF
TRBV28,NA,TRBJ1-2,NA,TGTGCCAGCAGTTTACAGGGGAGGTATGGCTACACCTTC,CASSLQGRYGYTF
TRBV18,NA,TRBJ1-2,few,TGTGCCAGCTCACCAAGGGAGGCGGCAGGGGAGGATGGCTACACCTTC,CASSPREAAGEDGYTF
TRBV4-2,NA,TRBJ1-3,many,TGTGCCAGCAGCCAAGGCCCAACCCGACCCGCCATATATTTT,CASSQGPTRPAIYF
TRBV5-1,NA,TRBJ2-2,few,TGCGCCAGCAGCTTTTACTCGAACACCGGGGAGCTGTTTTTT,CASSFYSNTGELFF
TRBV20-1,TRBD1,TRBJ2-4,NA,TGCAGTTCACGGGACAGGGGGCAAGGGGGCATTCAGTACTTC,CSSRDRGQGGIQYF
TRBV20-1,TRBD1,TRBJ2-3,few,TGCAGTGCTACTCCCCGGGACAGGGGGCTGGTCGCAGATACGCAGTATTTT,CSATPRDRGLVADTQYF
TRBV7-3,NA,TRBJ1-1,NA,TGTGCCAGTCAGCTTACTACCTATACTGAAGCTTTCTTT,CASQLTTYTEAFF
TRBV20-1,TRBD2,TRBJ2-1,few,TGCAGTGCTAAGGCCGGGACTAGCGGTTCCTACAATGAGCAGTTCTTC,CSAKAGTSGSYNEQFF
TRBV2,TRBD1,TRBJ2-1,NA,TGTGCCAGCAGTGGTGGTAGGGGGCGTAATGAGCAGTTCTTC,CASSGGRGRNEQFF
TRBV9,NA,TRBJ2-1,NA,TGTGCCAGCAGCGTTGGTCATACCTCCTACAATGAGCAGTTCTTC,CASSVGHTSYNEQFF
TRBV5-1,NA,TRBJ1-5,many,TGCGCCAGCAGCTTGGGGACGGAATCTAGCAATCAGCCCCAGCATTTT,CASSLGTESSNQPQHF
TRBV7-9,NA,TRBJ2-3,NA,TGTGCCAGCAGGATGGATGTCGCAGATACGCAGTATTTT,CASRMDVADTQYF